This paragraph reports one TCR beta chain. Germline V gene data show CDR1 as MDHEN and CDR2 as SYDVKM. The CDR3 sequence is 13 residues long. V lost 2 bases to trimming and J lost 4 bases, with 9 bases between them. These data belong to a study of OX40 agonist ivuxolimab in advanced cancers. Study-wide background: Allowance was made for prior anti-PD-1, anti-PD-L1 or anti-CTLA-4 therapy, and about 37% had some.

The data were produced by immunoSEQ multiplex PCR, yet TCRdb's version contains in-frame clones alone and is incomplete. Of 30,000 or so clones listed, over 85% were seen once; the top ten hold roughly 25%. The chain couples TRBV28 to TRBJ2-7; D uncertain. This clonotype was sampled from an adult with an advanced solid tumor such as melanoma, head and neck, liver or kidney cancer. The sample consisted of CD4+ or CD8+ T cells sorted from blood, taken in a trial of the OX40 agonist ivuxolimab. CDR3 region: CASSLGSDYEQYF. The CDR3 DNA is TGTGCCAGCAGTTTAGGCTCTGATTACGAGCAGTACTTC.